This TCR beta chain was documented in a study of shared clonotypes between healthy human individuals. All donors were healthy HIV-negative adults lacking recent acute infections or vaccinations. CD45RA-negative memory and CD45RA+ naive subsets were split from the CD4+ cells. Using immunoSEQ multiplex PCR, the repertoire was profiled, and TCRdb retains in-frame clones only, with some absent. The data hold around 550,000 clones, with 96% observed a single time. This TCR was sampled from a woman aged 30 to 39 in good health. The sample comprised naive CD4+ T cells sorted from blood. This sample's subset: CD45RA+ positively selected.

The CDR3 sequence is CASSKVPEKASGDHSYNEQFF. Written as DNA, the CDR3 is TGTGCCAGCAGCAAAGTTCCGGAGAAGGCTAGCGGGGACCACTCCTACAATGAGCAGTTCTTC. The gene calls are TRBV21-1 and TRBJ2-1; the table's D gene call, TRBD2, was not cross checked with the DNA. TRBV21-1 is described as a pseudogene. The CDR3 totals 21 residues.